This T cell receptor beta chain was recovered during a study of glioma-infiltrating T cells. Study outcomes and limitations: CDR3 overlap between tissue and blood was very small. Above-expected tissue-blood divergence occurred in all gliomas, most in low-grade ones.

TCR alpha and beta CDR3 regions were amplified from RNA using iRepertoire nested multiplex PCR. Tissue mRNA or PBMC total RNA, 100-400 ng, went into one-step reverse transcription and amplification. A single record per CDR3 protein comes from TCRdb applying MiXCR to the multiplex PCR reads. Of around 180,000 distinct CDR3 sequences listed, around 42% are singletons. Per germline, CDR1 MDHEN and CDR2 SYDVKM. The germline V and J ends were trimmed by 4 bases and 11 bases, with 18 bases remaining between them. The CDR3 is 14 amino acids. With regard to this clonotype: Its target is not known.

Sequenced material: glioma tissue, nonneoplastic brain tissue, or PBMCs (not recorded which). The origin of this receptor is a human donor with low-grade glioma or glioblastoma, undergoing nonglioma brain surgery, or in good health (not recorded which). The J gene is TRBJ1-5, the V gene TRBV28; possibly TRBD1 for D (6 bases). Here the CDR3 reads CASSSEQGGQTQHF. In nucleotides, the CDR3 is TGTGCCAGCAGTTCAGAACAGGGAGGACAGACCCAGCATTTT.